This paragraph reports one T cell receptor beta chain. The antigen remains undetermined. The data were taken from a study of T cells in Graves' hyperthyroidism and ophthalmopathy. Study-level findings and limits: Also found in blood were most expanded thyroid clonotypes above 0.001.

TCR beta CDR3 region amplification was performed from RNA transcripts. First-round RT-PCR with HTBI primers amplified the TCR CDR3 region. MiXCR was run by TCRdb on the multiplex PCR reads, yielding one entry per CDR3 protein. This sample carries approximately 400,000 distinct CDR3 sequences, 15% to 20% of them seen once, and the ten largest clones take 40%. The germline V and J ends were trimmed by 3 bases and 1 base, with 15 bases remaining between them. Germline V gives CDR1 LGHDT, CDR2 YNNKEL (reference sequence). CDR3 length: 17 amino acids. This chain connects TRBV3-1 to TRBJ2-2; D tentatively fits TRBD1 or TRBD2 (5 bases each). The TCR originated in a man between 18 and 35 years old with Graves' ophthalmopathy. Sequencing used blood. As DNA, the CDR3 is TGTGCCAGCAGCCAGGGACCGGGACGAAAGAACACCGGGGAGCTGTTTTTT. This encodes CASSQGPGRKNTGELFF.